The rows below give T cell receptor beta chains drawn from one sample of a study of a mutant IDH1 vaccine in newly diagnosed glioma. Sequencing was performed with immunoSEQ multiplex PCR; in TCRdb, only in-frame clones are kept and a portion is missing. The sample carries tens of thousands of clones, about 74% recorded once. Sample: PBMCs, taken from a glioma patient treated with radiotherapy, temozolomide or both. The receptor source for this set is a woman aged 40 to 49 with glioma. Each CDR3 is given with its conserved first and last residue. A D gene is named only where the DNA matches it firmly. Expanded clones get a size class; other rows say once, few or many, or leave the size out.

>TRBJ1-5|.|.|TRBV15
TGTGCCACCAGCGCTACGGGCAATCAGCCCCAGCATTTT
CATSATGNQPQHF
>TRBJ2-2|.|.|TRBV9
TGTGCCAGCAGCGTAGCTCTCCGGGGAGCGAACACCGGGGAGCTGTTTTTT
CASSVALRGANTGELFF
>TRBJ2-7|.|TRBD1|TRBV9
TGTGCCAGCAGCGTAGCAGGACAGGGCTACGAGCAGTACTTC
CASSVAGQGYEQYF
>TRBJ2-1|.|TRBD1|TRBV7-2
TGTGCCAGCAGCTCGATGGACAGGGAGTTCTTC
CASSSMDREFF
>TRBJ2-3|.|TRBD2|TRBV6-6
TGTGCCAGCCACTACCTCGGGGGGGGCCAGGATACGCAGTATTTT
CASHYLGGGQDTQYF
>TRBJ2-3|.|TRBD2|TRBV6-1
TGTGCCAGCAGTGGTTTCGGGACTAGCGGGGGGGCCCCATCAGATACGCAGTATTTT
CASSGFGTSGGAPSDTQYF
>TRBJ2-3|.|.|TRBV5-1
TGCGCCAGCAGCTCCACAGGGTCAGATACGCAGTATTTT
CASSSTGSDTQYF
>TRBJ1-3|.|.|TRBV9
TGTGCCAGCAGCGTAGTTCCGGATCCCACCTCTGGAAACACCATATATTTT
CASSVVPDPTSGNTIYF
>TRBJ1-4|.|TRBD1|TRBV7-9
TGTGCCAGCAGCCCGCCGGCGGGGACAGGGGTAGAACCTCGACGAAAACTGTTTTTT
CASSPPAGTGVEPRRKLFF
>TRBJ2-5|.|.|TRBV5-4
TGTGCCAGCAGAGCCGAAGAGACCCAGTACTTC
CASRAEETQYF
>TRBJ1-1|.|.|TRBV25-1
TGTGCCAGCAGTGAACGGTTTGTGAACACTGAAGCTTTCTTT
CASSERFVNTEAFF
>TRBJ1-6|.|.|TRBV30
TGTGCCTGGAGTGTACCATTGCCCGAGGGGAGTTCACCCCTCCACTTT
CAWSVPLPEGSSPLHF
>TRBJ2-2|.|.|TRBV7-6
TGTGCCAGCAGCTTAGGTGCGGGGCTCACCGGGGAGCTGTTTTTT
CASSLGAGLTGELFF
>TRBJ1-4|once|.|TRBV5-5
TGTGCCAGCAGCTGGGGACCCGGGGGCGAAAAACTGTTTTTT
CASSWGPGGEKLFF
>TRBJ2-7|.|TRBD1|TRBV29-1
TGCAGCGTTCAGGGACAGGGCTACGAGCAGTACTTC
CSVQGQGYEQYF
>TRBJ2-2|.|.|TRBV9
TGTGCCAGCGGGGACAAGAACACCGGGGAGCTGTTTTTT
CASGDKNTGELFF
>TRBJ1-5|.|.|TRBV7-9
TGTGCCAGCAGCTTCCCGGGAAACCCCCAGCATTTT
CASSFPGNPQHF
>TRBJ2-1|.|.|TRBV6-5
TGTGCCAGCGGTGACAATGAGCAGTTCTTC
CASGDNEQFF
>TRBJ2-3|few|.|TRBV9
TGTGCCAGCAGCGTAGCAACTAGCCTCACAGATACGCAGTATTTT
CASSVATSLTDTQYF
>TRBJ2-5|.|.|TRBV5-1
TGCGCCAGCAGCGACCTCCCCATGTACCAAGAGACCCAGTACTTC
CASSDLPMYQETQYF
>TRBJ2-5|.|TRBD2|TRBV19
TGTGCCAGTAGTATCGGGGGACTAGAAGTGCGGCGAGAGACCCAGTACTTC
CASSIGGLEVRRETQYF
>TRBJ2-1|.|TRBD2|TRBV19
TGTGCCAGTAGTATAGCGGGACTAGCGGGTACTAATGAGCAGTTCTTC
CASSIAGLAGTNEQFF
>TRBJ1-2|.|.|TRBV29-1
TGCAGCGTAGTCTTGTCCTATGGCTACACCTTC
CSVVLSYGYTF
>TRBJ2-1|.|TRBD2|TRBV7-9
TGTGCCAGCAGTCCTAAAAGACGGACTAGCGGCAATGAGCAGTTCTTC
CASSPKRRTSGNEQFF
>TRBJ1-5|.|.|TRBV18
TGTGCCAGCTCACCAGGGGGTTCCCCCCAGCCCCAGCATTTT
CASSPGGSPQPQHF
>TRBJ2-7|.|.|TRBV5-1
TGCGCCAGCAGCTTGGAGGGACGGTCCTACGAGCAGTACTTC
CASSLEGRSYEQYF
>TRBJ2-7|.|.|TRBV4-3
TGCGCCAGCAGCCAAGAGGAGTACTACGAGCAGTACTTC
CASSQEEYYEQYF
>TRBJ2-7|.|.|TRBV6-6
TGTGCCAGCAGTTACTCCGGACAGTTCTACGAGCAGTACTTC
CASSYSGQFYEQYF
>TRBJ2-7|.|.|TRBV10-2
TGCGCCAGCAGTGAGGGGGGGTTCGGCCCCTACGAGCAGTACTTC
CASSEGGFGPYEQYF
>TRBJ2-2|.|.|TRBV5-1
TGCGCCAGCAATAGGGCCGGAAACACCGGGGAGCTGTTTTTT
CASNRAGNTGELFF
>TRBJ2-7|.|TRBD1|TRBV5-1
TGCGCCAGCAGCTGGGACAGGCCCCTCTACGAGCAGTACTTC
CASSWDRPLYEQYF
>TRBJ1-2|.|.|TRBV5-1
TGCGCCAGCAGCTTGGAAAGGGGCGACGCCTATGGCTACACCTTC
CASSLERGDAYGYTF
>TRBJ2-7|.|.|TRBV27
TGTGCCAGCAGTTTATCCGGGACCCATCGCGAGCAGTACTTC
CASSLSGTHREQYF
>TRBJ2-7|.|.|TRBV13
TGTGCCAGCAGCTTAGGGGAAATCAGGTACGAGCAGTACTTC
CASSLGEIRYEQYF